A selection of T cell receptor beta chains follows, all from one sample in a study of T cell repertoires in ileal Crohn's disease. The data were produced by immunoSEQ multiplex PCR, yet TCRdb's version contains in-frame clones alone and is incomplete. The sample shows approximately 15,000 clones, roughly 70% of them seen only once. What was sequenced was ileal tissue. All receptors derive from an adult with Crohn's disease. CDR3s include the opening cysteine and the closing phenylalanine or tryptophan. The order of the fields is V gene, D gene, J gene, clone size, CDR3 protein, CDR3 DNA. D genes are given only for firm matches. Clone size is given for some rows only: seen once, a few or many times, or a class if the clone is expanded.

TRBV18	.	TRBJ1-5	.	CASSPYSNQPQHF	TGTGCCAGCTCACCATATAGCAATCAGCCCCAGCATTTT
TRBV14	.	TRBJ1-1	once	CASSRQLNTEAFF	TGTGCCAGCAGTCGACAGTTGAACACTGAAGCTTTCTTT
TRBV5-6	.	TRBJ1-1	.	CASSGGTVNTEAFF	TGTGCCAGCAGCGGAGGGACGGTGAACACTGAAGCTTTCTTT
TRBV4-1	TRBD1	TRBJ2-7	.	CASSQADRGTYEQYF	TGCGCCAGCAGCCAAGCGGACAGGGGGACCTACGAGCAGTACTTC
TRBV5-1	TRBD2	TRBJ2-3	.	CASSRGTSGGMGTDTQYF	TGCGCCAGCAGCCGGGGTACTAGCGGGGGGATGGGCACAGATACGCAGTATTTT
TRBV2	TRBD1	TRBJ1-5	.	CASRDRGYSNQPQHF	TGTGCCAGCCGGGACAGGGGGTATAGCAATCAGCCCCAGCATTTT
TRBV7-3	TRBD1	TRBJ1-2	.	CASSSTGGLGGYTF	TGTGCCAGCAGCTCGACAGGGGGGCTCGGTGGCTACACCTTC
TRBV2	.	TRBJ2-6	.	CAATNRAGANVLTF	TGTGCCGCCACAAACAGGGCTGGGGCCAACGTCCTGACTTTC
TRBV2	TRBD1	TRBJ1-3	.	CASRTGTGQPGNTIYF	TGTGCCAGCAGGACCGGGACAGGGCAACCTGGAAACACCATATATTTT
TRBV6-5	.	TRBJ1-2	.	CASSLREAARYGYTF	TGTGCCAGCAGCCTCCGGGAGGCCGCTCGCTATGGCTACACCTTC
TRBV6-1	.	TRBJ2-7	.	CASTLQGSGSYEQYF	TGTGCCAGCACCTTACAGGGTTCAGGGTCCTACGAGCAGTACTTC
TRBV6-5	.	TRBJ1-1	.	CASSYWAGSGITEAFF	TGTGCCAGCAGTTACTGGGCAGGTAGCGGTATCACTGAAGCTTTCTTT
TRBV27	TRBD2	TRBJ2-1	.	CASSRLAGAYNEQFF	TGTGCCAGCAGTAGACTAGCGGGAGCCTACAATGAGCAGTTCTTC
TRBV5-1	TRBD2	TRBJ2-7	.	CASRGGTSGSYEQYF	TGCGCCAGCAGGGGTGGGACTAGCGGTTCCTACGAGCAGTACTTC
TRBV29-1	.	TRBJ2-5	.	CSVDTGNIDEQYF	TGCAGCGTTGATACGGGAAATATCGATGAGCAGTACTTC
TRBV27	TRBD2	TRBJ2-7	.	CASSSLASTFYEQYF	TGTGCCAGCAGTTCACTAGCGAGTACCTTCTACGAGCAGTACTTC
TRBV5-1	TRBD1	TRBJ1-2	.	CASSLVFTGDYGYTF	TGCGCCAGCAGCTTGGTTTTTACAGGGGACTATGGCTACACCTTC
TRBV28	TRBD1	TRBJ1-1	.	CASSPHQGVTEAFF	TGTGCCAGCAGCCCTCACCAGGGGGTTACTGAAGCTTTCTTT
TRBV7-9	.	TRBJ1-1	.	CASSLGSSTEAFF	TGTGCCAGCAGCTTAGGGAGTTCCACTGAAGCTTTCTTT
TRBV6-5	TRBD1	TRBJ1-2	.	CASSKPGQGKYGYTF	TGTGCCAGCAGTAAACCGGGACAGGGAAAGTATGGCTACACCTTC
TRBV7-2	TRBD2	TRBJ2-4	.	CASSLGQGLAMNIQYF	TGTGCCAGCAGCTTAGGACAGGGACTAGCGATGAACATTCAGTACTTC
TRBV9	.	TRBJ2-5	.	CASSVSPWAETQYF	TGTGCCAGCAGCGTCTCCCCTTGGGCGGAGACCCAGTACTTC
TRBV25-1	TRBD2	TRBJ2-5	once	CASSEAGGLQETQYF	TGTGCCAGCAGTGAAGCGGGGGGTCTTCAAGAGACCCAGTACTTC
TRBV5-1	.	TRBJ1-3	few	CASSLPRDSGNTIYF	TGCGCCAGCAGCTTGCCCAGGGACTCTGGAAACACCATATATTTT
TRBV5-4	.	TRBJ1-2	.	CASSLELVYGYTF	TGTGCCAGCAGCTTGGAACTGGTCTATGGCTACACCTTC
TRBV27	.	TRBJ1-2	.	CASSLGLYYGYTF	TGTGCCAGCAGTTTAGGACTGTACTATGGCTACACCTTC
TRBV6-1	TRBD1	TRBJ2-7	.	CASSNRGLGEQYF	TGTGCCAGCAGTAACAGGGGGCTAGGAGAGCAGTACTTC
TRBV4-1	.	TRBJ1-5	.	CASSLPTRGQRESNQPQHF	TGCGCCAGCAGCCTCCCAACCCGCGGACAGAGAGAGAGCAATCAGCCCCAGCATTTT
TRBV5-1	TRBD2	TRBJ2-2	.	CASTLGGGDTGELFF	TGCGCCAGCACCCTAGGCGGGGGAGACACCGGGGAGCTGTTTTTT
TRBV5-4	TRBD1	TRBJ1-1	.	CASSLTGGNTEAFF	TGTGCCAGCAGCTTGACAGGGGGGAACACTGAAGCTTTCTTT
TRBV19	TRBD2	TRBJ2-3	few	CASSIDTAGGFLGQYF	TGTGCCAGTAGTATAGATACGGCGGGGGGATTCCTTGGGCAGTATTTT